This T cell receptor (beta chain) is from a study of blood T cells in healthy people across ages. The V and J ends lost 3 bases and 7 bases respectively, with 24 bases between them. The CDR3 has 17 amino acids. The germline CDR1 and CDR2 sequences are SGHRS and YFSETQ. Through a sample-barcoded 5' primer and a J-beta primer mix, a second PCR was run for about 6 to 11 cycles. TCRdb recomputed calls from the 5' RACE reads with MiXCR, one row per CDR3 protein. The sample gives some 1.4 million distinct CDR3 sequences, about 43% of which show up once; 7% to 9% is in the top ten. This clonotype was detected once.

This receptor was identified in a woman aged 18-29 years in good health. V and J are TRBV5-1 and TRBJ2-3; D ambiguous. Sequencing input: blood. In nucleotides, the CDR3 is TGCGCCAGCAGCTCGCTCCTCGGTTCACCGTTAATTTATACGCAGTATTTT. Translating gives CASSSLLGSPLIYTQYF.